The 22 T cell receptor beta chains presented below share a single source sample, sequenced in a study of blood T cell repertoires in COVID-19. Only in-frame clones appear in the TCRdb table, and some are missing; sequencing was by immunoSEQ multiplex PCR. The table shows under 250,000 clones, with 85% to 90% occurring only once. Sample: peripheral blood. These receptors all stem from a man aged 50 to 59 with COVID-19, enrolled during active disease.

The rearrangement joins TRBV12-3 or TRBV12-4 to TRBJ2-3; a weak D match, TRBD1 (6 bases). Trimming stripped 2 bases from V and 3 bases from J, with 6 bases between. The CDR3 spans 13 residues. The CDR3 nucleotides read TGTGCCAGCAGTTTACAGGGGACAGATACGCAGTATTTT. This codes for CASSLQGTDTQYF.

V and J are TRBV30 and TRBJ1-5; possible D gene TRBD1, 5 bases. Looked up from germline, CDR1 is GTSNPN and CDR2 is SVGIG (reference sequence). The CDR3 sequence is 15 residues long. The V end lost 0 bases, the J end lost 0 bases, and 9 bases lay between the germline ends. CDR3 DNA: TGTGCCTGGAGTGTCTCCGGGGGTAGCAATCAGCCCCAGCATTTT. Encoded protein: CAWSVSGGSNQPQHF.

The rearrangement uses TRBV3-1 (or the pseudogene TRBV3-2) and TRBJ1-5, with D uncertain. Germline CDR1 is LGHDT and CDR2 is YNNKEL (reference sequence). This CDR3 spans 14 amino acids. The ends were cut back, 4 bases at V and 5 bases at J, with 12 bases in the middle. CDR3 amino acids: CASSPGGRYQPQHF. The DNA for the CDR3 is TGTGCCAGCAGCCCCGGAGGGCGGTATCAGCCCCAGCATTTT.

V gene TRBV19 combines with J gene TRBJ1-1; TRBD1 matches 7 bases. Germline CDR1 LNHDA, CDR2 SQIVND (reference sequence). There are 16 residues in the CDR3. Trimming removed 7 bases from V and 5 bases from J; junction bases left unmatched: 16. The CDR3 nucleotides read TGTGCCAGTACCAATGGTCCCCGGACAGGAGGAACTGAAGCTTTCTTT. Encoded protein: CASTNGPRTGGTEAFF.

This clone has only one observation. The J gene is TRBJ2-1, the V gene TRBV6-4; possible D gene TRBD1, 5 bases. This CDR3 has 15 amino acids. Germline assignment: CDR1 MRHNA and CDR2 SNTAGT. Trimming took 0 bases from V and 9 from J, leaving 15 bases between them. CDR3 sequence (DNA): TGTGCCAGCAGTGACTCAGTGGGGCATACGGCTGAGCAGTTCTTC. Amino acids: CASSDSVGHTAEQFF.

The chain links TRBV14 to TRBJ1-2; 7 bases match TRBD1. Germline V gene data show CDR1 as SGHDN and CDR2 as FVKESK. The V gene end was trimmed by 4 bases and the J gene end by 4 bases; junction bases not matched to a gene: 9. The CDR3 has 15 residues. In DNA form, the CDR3 reads TGTGCCAGCAGCCCCCTTCCATGGACAGGCTATGGCTACACCTTC. Its protein is CASSPLPWTGYGYTF. Filled out from reference TRBV14 and TRBJ1-2, the complete variable domain reads EAGVTQFPSHSVIEKGQTVTLRCDPISGHDNLYWYRRVMGKEIKFLLHFVKESKQDESGMPNNRFLAERTGGTYSTLKVQPAELEDSGVYFCASSPLPWTGYGYTFGSGTRLTVV.

The CDR3 DNA follows: TGTGCCAGTAGAACAGGGAGCGCCTATGGCTACACCTTC. As protein: CASRTGSAYGYTF. V and J are TRBV19 and TRBJ1-2; D perhaps matches TRBD1 (6 bases). The length of the CDR3 is 13 residues. V lost 6 bases and J 4 bases, leaving 12 bases between the germline ends. In germline, CDR1 is LNHDA, CDR2 SQIVND (reference sequence).

This clone occurred once. The chain has TRBV6-2 or TRBV6-3 and TRBJ2-1; D is perhaps TRBD2 (6 bases). This CDR3 has 15 amino acids. Trimming cost V 5 bases and J 5 bases, with 16 bases left between them. The V gene's germline CDR1 is MNHEY and CDR2 SVGEGT. CDR3 DNA sequence: TGTGCCAGCAGTCCGTTGGGGGGTCCGAACAATGAGCAGTTCTTC. This gives the protein CASSPLGGPNNEQFF.

The J gene is TRBJ2-1, the V gene TRBV7-3; TRBD1 agrees at 11 bases. The CDR3 has 15 residues. Trimming at V came to 5 bases and at J to 8 bases, leaving 8 bases not matched to a gene. The V gene's germline CDR1 is SGHTA and CDR2 FQGTGA. In nucleotides, the CDR3 is TGTGCCAGCAGCACCGGACAGGGGGCTTTCTATGAGCAGTTCTTC. It specifies CASSTGQGAFYEQFF.

The chain has TRBV29-1 and TRBJ1-5; D ambiguous. Germline CDR1 reads SQVTM; CDR2 reads ANQGSEA. CDR3 length: 13 amino acids. The ends were cut back, 5 bases at V and 5 bases at J, with 13 bases in the middle. The CDR3 sequence is CSVSSSTDQPQHF. The CDR3 DNA reads as TGCAGCGTTAGCTCCTCCACCGATCAGCCCCAGCATTTT.

The rearrangement uses TRBV30 and TRBJ1-5, with D perhaps TRBD1 (5 bases). There are 17 residues in the CDR3. Trimming pared 2 bases from V and 7 bases from J, leaving 24 bases between. Germline lookup yields CDR1 GTSNPN and CDR2 SVGIG (reference sequence). The CDR3 sequence is CAWSSQGGQPLKQPQHF. As DNA, the CDR3 is TGTGCCTGGAGTTCGCAGGGAGGCCAACCACTAAAACAGCCCCAGCATTTT. Based on the CDR3 plus reference TRBV30 and TRBJ1-5, the full variable domain is SQTIHQWPATLVQPVGSPLSLECTVEGTSNPNLYWYRQAAGRGLQLLFYSVGIGQISSEVPQNLSASRPQDRQFILSSKKLLLSDSGFYLCAWSSQGGQPLKQPQHFGDGTRLSIL.

This chain's CDR3 is CASSPGLWETQYF. The CDR3 DNA sequence: TGTGCCAGTAGTCCGGGACTATGGGAGACCCAGTACTTC. The chain combines TRBV19 with TRBJ2-5; TRBD2 aligns across 7 bases. This CDR3 comprises 13 residues. Per the germline V gene, CDR1 is LNHDA and CDR2 is SQIVND (reference sequence). Germline trimming cut 5 bases from V and 5 bases from J; bases unmatched to any gene: 5.

The chain combines TRBV9 with TRBJ2-7, with D perhaps TRBD1 (5 bases). CDR1 and CDR2 from the germline V gene are SGDLS and YYNGEE. Trimming cost V 0 bases and J 7 bases, with 8 bases left between them. The CDR3 runs 12 residues. CDR3 coding DNA: TGTGCCAGCAGCGTAGGGGGCAGTGAGCAGTACTTC. This encodes CASSVGGSEQYF.

The CDR3 spells CASSPAQVLVMEQYF. DNA of the CDR3: TGTGCCAGCTCACCAGCACAGGTCCTCGTTATGGAGCAGTACTTC. The chain joins TRBV18 to TRBJ2-7, with a tentative D call TRBD1 (5 bases). The CDR3 contains 15 residues. The V end lost 2 bases, the J end lost 7 bases, and 18 bases lay between the germline ends. Germline values: CDR1 KGHSH, CDR2 LQKENI.

J is TRBJ2-5 and V is TRBV3-1 (or the pseudogene TRBV3-2); 8 bases match TRBD1. V shed 6 bases, J shed 3 bases, and the junction held 6 bases outside the gene matches. Germline CDR1 is LGHDT and CDR2 is YNNKEL (reference sequence). The CDR3 is 14 residues long. CDR3 residues: CASSRQGRKETQYF. In DNA, the CDR3 is TGTGCCAGCAGTCGACAGGGGAGAAAAGAGACCCAGTACTTC.

CDR3 loop: CASSLTSGRSHEQYF. The CDR3 DNA sequence: TGTGCCAGCAGCCTTACTAGCGGGAGGAGCCACGAGCAGTACTTC. This rearrangement joins TRBV7-6 to TRBJ2-7, with 12 bases fitting TRBD2. Germline V lookup: CDR1 SGHVS, CDR2 FNYEAQ. The CDR3 totals 15 residues. Trimming at V came to 5 bases and at J to 5 bases, leaving 7 bases not matched to a gene.

The genes are TRBV28 and TRBJ2-7; maybe TRBD2 (5 bases). CDR3 length: 12 residues. Germline V CDR1 and CDR2: MDHEN, SYDVKM. Trimming cost V 6 bases and J 4 bases, with 10 bases left between them. The CDR3 is CASSQLGYEQYF. As DNA, the CDR3 is TGTGCCAGCAGCCAACTAGGTTACGAGCAGTACTTC.

V and J are TRBV9 and TRBJ2-6; 7 positions agree with TRBD2. V was pared by 3 bases and J by 4 bases, with 13 bases of the junction left unmatched. The CDR3 is made up of 18 amino acids. The germline V gene encodes CDR1 SGDLS and CDR2 YYNGEE. The CDR3 bases are TGTGCCAGCAGCGAGAGGCACGGCGGGGGTTCAGGGGCCAACGTCCTGACTTTC. As protein: CASSERHGGGSGANVLTF.

V is TRBV7-8 and J is TRBJ2-7, with D tentatively TRBD2 (5 bases). The CDR3 runs to 14 residues. Looked up from germline, CDR1 is SGHVS and CDR2 is FQNEAQ. V was shortened by 1 base and J by 3 bases, with 10 bases between the two germline ends. The CDR3, as DNA: TGTGCCAGCAGCTTAGAACTAGAAAACTACGAGCAGTACTTC. This sequence encodes CASSLELENYEQYF.

The chain links TRBV30 to TRBJ2-2; possibly TRBD2 for D (5 bases). The CDR3 covers 17 residues. V shed 0 bases and J shed 2 bases, with 16 bases lying between them. The germline V gene encodes CDR1 GTSNPN and CDR2 SVGIG (reference sequence). CDR3 residues: CAWSVVKDFRNTGELFF. The CDR3 DNA follows: TGTGCCTGGAGTGTGGTTAAGGACTTCCGAAACACCGGGGAGCTGTTTTTT.

Notes on this clone: An end of the junction differs from the germline gene, which may be a read error. The chain couples TRBV7-7 to TRBJ2-7; 10 positions match TRBD1. Germline assignment: CDR1 SSHAT and CDR2 FNYEAQ (reference sequence). This CDR3 has 15 amino acids. CDR3 residues: CASSHWTGGSYEQYF. Written as DNA, the CDR3 is TGTGCTAGCAGCCATTGGACAGGGGGCTCCTACGAGCAGTACTTC. Based on the CDR3 plus reference TRBV7-7 and TRBJ2-7, the full variable domain is GAGVSQSPRYKVTKRGQDVTLRCDPISSHATLYWYQQALGQGPEFLTYFNYEAQPDKSGLPSDRFSAERPEGSISTLTIQRTEQRDSAMYRCASSHWTGGSYEQYFGPGTRLTVT.

The chain combines TRBV5-1 with TRBJ1-2; 9 bases are shared with TRBD1. The V gene's germline CDR1 is SGHRS and CDR2 YFSETQ. CDR3 length: 16 residues. The J segment lost 3 bases and the V segment lost 3 bases, leaving 9 bases of the junction unmatched. The CDR3 region has the DNA TGCGCCAGCAGCTCTGGGCAAACAGGGGGCGACTATGGCTACACCTTC. This gives the protein CASSSGQTGGDYGYTF.